This T cell receptor beta chain appears in the sequencing data of a study of Graves' ophthalmopathy and Graves' hyperthyroidism. Study-wide results and caveats: Stable hyperthyroidism and ophthalmopathy were told apart by a 13-signature model, which achieved less than 90% sensitivity and roughly 80% specificity. The study's model predicted ophthalmopathy progression at 65% to 71% sensitivity and about 72% specificity.

Investigators amplified TCR beta CDR3 regions from RNA transcripts. The workflow started with a first-round RT-PCR run with HTBI primers and then moved on to a second-round multiplex PCR. TCRdb passed the multiplex PCR reads through MiXCR, listing each CDR3 protein once. The sample lists about 600,000 distinct CDR3 sequences, approximately 37% occurring once. As for this clonotype: Its target is not known.

Other autoimmune diseases, uncontrolled infections, pregnancy or lactation led to the exclusion of patients. The evidence that diagnosis relied on was clinical symptoms, serum thyroxine, TRAb, thyroid ultrasound and orbital computed tomography. V was clipped by 6 bases and J by 4 bases; unmatched bases: 12. CDR3 length: 17 residues. Sample: peripheral blood or thyroid tissue (not recorded which). This TCR was sampled from an adult man with Graves' hyperthyroidism. The chain links TRBV12-3 or TRBV12-4 to TRBJ2-2; 9 bases match TRBD1. The CDR3 is CASSQDRGQGLTGELFF. The CDR3 region has the DNA TGTGCCAGCAGCCAAGATCGGGGACAGGGACTCACCGGGGAGCTGTTTTTT.